The 26 T cell receptor beta chains in this list originate from one sample, sequenced in a study of cytomegalovirus exposure and HLA in healthy donors. PCR amplification relied on 60 Vbeta primers (plus 13 Jbeta primers). Profiling relied on immunoSEQ multiplex PCR, and the TCRdb table lists in-frame clones only, not all of them. The table includes around 150,000 clones, roughly three quarters detected once. The sample comprised PBMCs. These receptors came from a man between 40 and 49 years old in good health and CMV-seropositive.

Turning to this clone: A read error may account for a junction end that differs from germline. V and J are TRBV7-9 and TRBJ1-1; TRBD1 matches 7 bases. The CDR3 sequence is 12 residues long. CDR1 and CDR2 from the germline V gene are SEHNR and FQNEAQ (reference sequence). The CDR3 DNA reads TGTTCCAGCAGCTTAGAGGACAGGGAAGCTTTCTTT. Translation: CSSSLEDREAFF.

The chain recombines TRBV5-6 with TRBJ2-7; 7 bases are shared with TRBD1. The CDR3 length is 14 residues. Germline CDR1 is SGHDT and CDR2 is YYEEEE. V lost 4 bases to trimming and J lost 6 bases; unmatched junction nucleotides: 10. The CDR3 nucleotides are TGTGCCAGCAGCGACGCTCAGACAGGGACCGAGCAGTACTTC. Amino acid sequence: CASSDAQTGTEQYF.

The chain recombines TRBV6-6 with TRBJ1-4; perhaps TRBD1 as D (5 bases). V was clipped by 6 bases and J by 1 base, with 12 bases between them. The CDR3 is 15 residues long. Germline CDR1 is MNHNY and CDR2 is SVGAGI (reference sequence). CDR3 in DNA: TGTGCCAGCAGCGGCCCGGGGGGAACTAATGAAAAACTGTTTTTT. Protein product: CASSGPGGTNEKLFF.

J is TRBJ2-1 and V is TRBV5-6; TRBD1 might be the D (5 bases). The length of the CDR3 is 16 residues. Germline CDR1 and CDR2: SGHDT and YYEEEE. Deletions cut 2 bases from V and 0 bases from J, with 12 bases between. The CDR3 sequence: CASSFTGYASYNEQFF. DNA of the CDR3: TGTGCCAGCAGCTTCACAGGTTACGCCTCCTACAATGAGCAGTTCTTC. The full variable domain, its missing parts supplied by reference TRBV5-6 and TRBJ2-1, is DAGVTQSPTHLIKTRGQQVTLRCSPKSGHDTVSWYQQALGQGPQFIFQYYEEEERQRGNFPDRFSGHQFPNYSSELNVNALLLGDSALYLCASSFTGYASYNEQFFGPGTRLTVL.

The rearrangement uses TRBV12-5 and TRBJ2-3; tentative D call: TRBD2 (5 bases). CDR1 is LGHNT, CDR2 FRNRAP, per germline. Trimming stripped 6 bases from V and 3 bases from J, with 13 bases between. The CDR3 is 14 amino acids. For the CDR3, the DNA is TGTGCTAGTGGGCGATCCGGGGAGACAGATACGCAGTATTTT. This codes for CASGRSGETDTQYF. The entire variable domain, with the rest obtained from reference TRBV12-5 and TRBJ2-3, is as follows: DARVTQTPRHKVTEMGQEVTMRCQPILGHNTVFWYRQTMMQGLELLAYFRNRAPLDDSGMPKDRFSAEMPDATLATLKIQPSEPRDSAVYFCASGRSGETDTQYFGPGTRLTVL.

Note on this clone: The same CDR3 can be traced to other DNA sequences in this sample. V and J are TRBV9 and TRBJ1-4, with D possibly being TRBD1 (6 bases). CDR3 length: 15 residues. Looked up from germline, CDR1 is SGDLS and CDR2 is YYNGEE. The germline V and J ends were trimmed by 2 bases and 3 bases, with 11 bases remaining between them. CDR3 in DNA: TGTGCCAGCAGCGTGGGGGGGCGGGCTAATGAAAAACTGTTTTTT. It translates to CASSVGGRANEKLFF.

This clone has just a few counts. The genes are TRBV18 and TRBJ1-5; TRBD1 matches 7 bases. The V gene end was trimmed by 2 bases and the J gene end by 2 bases; junction bases not matched to a gene: 6. The CDR3 sequence is 16 residues long. The germline gives CDR1 KGHSH, CDR2 LQKENI. Written as DNA, the CDR3 is TGTGCCAGCTCACCAAGGGGGCAGGTAGGCAATCAGCCCCAGCATTTT. Protein: CASSPRGQVGNQPQHF.

This clone was seen only a few times. The rearrangement uses TRBV4-3 and TRBJ2-1; a weak D match, TRBD1 (5 bases). The germline V and J ends were trimmed by 0 bases and 4 bases, with 7 bases remaining between them. Germline V lookup: CDR1 LGHNA, CDR2 YSLEER. CDR3 length: 14 amino acids. In DNA form, the CDR3 reads TGCGCCAGCAGCCAAGACAGGGTTTACAATGAGCAGTTCTTC. This translates into CASSQDRVYNEQFF.

The rearrangement links TRBV19 to TRBJ2-2, with 7 positions matching TRBD1. CDR3 size: 15 residues. Germline V gene sequence: CDR1 LNHDA, CDR2 SQIVND (reference sequence). J gave up 4 bases and V 4 bases, and 6 bases lay outside the gene matches. The DNA of the CDR3 is TGTGCCAGTAGTAAGGCAGGGGGAGTCACCGGGGAGCTGTTTTTT. Translated, it gives CASSKAGGVTGELFF.

The chain is built from TRBV7-8 and TRBJ2-7; 10 positions match TRBD1. This CDR3 has 14 amino acids. CDR1 and CDR2 from the germline V gene are SGHVS and FQNEAQ. Trimming took 7 bases from V and 0 from J; bases not matched to a gene: 3. Written as DNA, the CDR3 is TGTGCCAGCAAGGGGGACAGGGGCTCCTACGAGCAGTACTTC. Encoded protein: CASKGDRGSYEQYF.

The chain combines TRBV6-1 with TRBJ2-3; D is possibly TRBD1 (6 bases). The germline V gene encodes CDR1 MNHNS and CDR2 SASEGT. Trimming took 2 bases from V and 2 from J, leaving 11 bases between them. The CDR3 loop spans 15 amino acids. The DNA for the CDR3 is TGTGCCAGCAGTGAACTGAGGGGGTCCACAGATACGCAGTATTTT. It encodes CASSELRGSTDTQYF.

This chain links TRBV19 with TRBJ1-5, with 7 bases identical to TRBD1. Germline trimming cut 7 bases from V and 5 bases from J; bases unmatched to any gene: 11. The CDR3 totals 15 residues. CDR1 is LNHDA and CDR2 is SQIVND in the germline V gene (reference sequence). The CDR3: CASKTLRDSDQPQHF. CDR3 in DNA: TGTGCCAGTAAAACCCTCCGGGACAGTGATCAGCCCCAGCATTTT.

The V gene is TRBV4-1, the J gene TRBJ2-7; 10 nucleotides line up with TRBD2. With 1 base clipped from V and 4 bases from J, the junction kept 13 bases outside the gene matches. The CDR3 is made up of 18 amino acids. CDR1 is MGHRA, CDR2 YSYEKL, per germline. CDR3 sequence (DNA): TGCGCCAGCAGCCAAGGGTCAAGGGGACTAGCGTTATCGTACGAGCAGTACTTC. It specifies CASSQGSRGLALSYEQYF.

J is TRBJ2-4 and V is TRBV27, with no clear D. V lost 11 bases, J lost 1 base, and 21 bases lay in between. The CDR3 has 16 residues. Germline V lookup: CDR1 MNHEY, CDR2 SMNVEV (reference sequence). This chain's CDR3 is CAAMIVVGKAKNIQYF. DNA of the CDR3: TGTGCCGCGATGATCGTGGTGGGCAAGGCCAAAAACATTCAGTACTTC.

The chain has TRBV7-3 and TRBJ2-7; TRBD2 matches at 11 bases. This CDR3 has 13 amino acids. V lost 2 bases and J lost 6; bases outside the gene matches: 0. CDR1 and CDR2 from the germline V gene are SGHTA and FQGTGA. CDR3 protein: CASSLGTSGEQYF. The DNA of the CDR3 is TGTGCCAGCAGCTTAGGGACTAGCGGCGAGCAGTACTTC.

This clone was detected a few times. This specimen includes other DNA sequences encoding the same CDR3. The chain combines TRBV4-3 with TRBJ1-1; D is unclear. Germline-derived CDR1 and CDR2 are LGHNA and YSLEER. This CDR3 region has 13 residues. V was trimmed by 0 bases and J by 7 bases, leaving 9 bases between them. CDR3 DNA: TGCGCCAGCAGCCAAGATCGGAGAGGTGAAGCTTTCTTT. Translated: CASSQDRRGEAFF.

The V call is TRBV5-1, the J call TRBJ2-2; 9 nucleotides line up with TRBD2. In germline, CDR1 is SGHRS, CDR2 YFSETQ. V lost 2 bases and J lost 0; bases outside the gene matches: 2. CDR3 length equals 16 residues. The CDR3 region has the DNA TGCGCCAGCAGCTTTGCTAGCGGGACGAACACCGGGGAGCTGTTTTTT. The encoded protein is CASSFASGTNTGELFF.

The chain couples TRBV5-1 to TRBJ1-5; 8 bases are a match to TRBD1. The CDR3 has 15 residues. Germline V gives CDR1 SGHRS, CDR2 YFSETQ. The V and J ends lost 4 bases and 7 bases, in that order; junction bases with no gene match: 10. CDR3 bases: TGCGCCAGCAGCCCCGGGACAGGCCTTGGCCAGCCCCAGCATTTT. It codes for CASSPGTGLGQPQHF.

Worth noting for this clone: Because the CDR3's place on the DNA is in doubt, the DNA is left out and the CDR3 is given as listed by TCRdb. This chain uses TRBV1 with TRBJ2-3; the table's D call, TRBD1, was not checked against the DNA. TRBV1 is labeled a pseudogene. The CDR3 numbers 16 amino acids, ends counted. CDR3 residues: CTSSQDWGRGTDTQYF.

V usage is TRBV6-6 and J usage is TRBJ1-5, with D possibly matching TRBD1 (5 bases). Germline V lookup: CDR1 MNHNY, CDR2 SVGAGI (reference sequence). V was shortened by 7 bases and J by 1 base, with 11 bases between the two germline ends. This CDR3 has 14 amino acids. The CDR3 is CASKGTPSNQPQHF. CDR3 bases: TGTGCCAGCAAGGGGACTCCCAGCAATCAGCCCCAGCATTTT.

V usage is TRBV15 and J usage is TRBJ1-5, with D possibly matching TRBD1 (5 bases). In germline, CDR1 is LNHNV, CDR2 YYDKDF (reference sequence). The CDR3 loop spans 14 amino acids. V was trimmed by 3 bases and J by 4 bases, leaving 10 bases between them. CDR3 amino acids: CATSRGGANQPQHF. The DNA of the CDR3 is TGTGCCACCAGCAGGGGCGGGGCAAATCAGCCCCAGCATTTT.

The J gene is TRBJ1-1, the V gene TRBV5-1; the match to TRBD1 covers 11 bases. Trimming took 3 bases from V and 5 from J; bases not matched to a gene: 3. CDR1 is SGHRS, CDR2 YFSETQ, per germline. The length of the CDR3 is 14 residues. Here the CDR3 DNA reads TGCGCCAGCAGCTGGGGACAGGGGGATACTGAAGCTTTCTTT. This translates into CASSWGQGDTEAFF.

The V gene is TRBV4-1, the J gene TRBJ2-7; 8 bases are shared with TRBD2. This CDR3 region has 15 residues. V lost 4 bases to trimming and J lost 2 bases; unmatched junction nucleotides: 7. Germline V gene data show CDR1 as MGHRA and CDR2 as YSYEKL. In DNA, the CDR3 is TGCGCCAGCAGCCCACGGGGGGGTAGGACCTACGAGCAGTACTTC. This codes for CASSPRGGRTYEQYF.

Only a few counts were recorded for this clone. CDR3 in DNA: TGTGCCAGCAGTTTATGGGTGGGACAGGGTGCCACCGGGGAGCTGTTTTTT. This translates into CASSLWVGQGATGELFF. V usage is TRBV27 and J usage is TRBJ2-2; 9 bases are a match to TRBD1. V shed 1 base and J 4 bases; nucleotides not matched to a gene: 7. Germline CDR1 is MNHEY and CDR2 is SMNVEV (reference sequence). The CDR3 totals 17 residues.

The rearrangement joins TRBV7-9 to TRBJ1-1, with D tentatively TRBD1 (6 bases). Germline lookup yields CDR1 SEHNR and CDR2 FQNEAQ (reference sequence). The V and J ends lost 3 bases and 1 base respectively, with 9 bases between them. The length of the CDR3 is 14 residues. DNA for the CDR3: TGTGCCAGCAGCTTTCAGGGGAGGAACACTGAAGCTTTCTTT. This encodes CASSFQGRNTEAFF.

This chain connects TRBV5-1 to TRBJ1-1, with 8 bases lining up with TRBD1. The CDR3 has 16 amino acids. Germline V gene data show CDR1 as SGHRS and CDR2 as YFSETQ. V lost 2 bases, J lost 2 bases, and 8 bases stayed unmatched. The CDR3 sequence is CASSFHSGTGNTEAFF. DNA for the CDR3: TGCGCCAGCAGCTTCCACTCCGGGACAGGAAACACTGAAGCTTTCTTT.